The 21 T cell receptor beta chains given below trace back to one sample, sequenced in a study of shared clonotypes between healthy human individuals. Some clones are missing from TCRdb's copy, which holds only in-frame ones; the method was immunoSEQ multiplex PCR. Of hundreds of thousands of clones in the sample, roughly 72% were seen once. Sequencing was done on a sample of memory CD4+ T cells sorted from blood. Subset indicated: CD45RA-negative fraction. These receptors were obtained from a woman aged 25-40 years in good health.

The chain employs TRBV19 and TRBJ2-2, with 7 bases lining up with TRBD1. The CDR3 extends over 16 amino acids. Germline values: CDR1 LNHDA, CDR2 SQIVND (reference sequence). V dropped 7 bases and J dropped 6; count of bases not matched to a gene: 14. CDR3 nucleotides: TGTGCCAGTAAAGTTTGGCGACAGGGTATTCCCGGGGAGCTGTTTTTT. Translation: CASKVWRQGIPGELFF.

The rearrangement joins TRBV5-1 to TRBJ1-1; 8 positions agree with TRBD1. CDR1 is SGHRS, CDR2 YFSETQ, per germline. Unmatched junction bases numbered 10, after V lost 4 bases and J lost 8 bases. The CDR3 runs to 14 residues. The CDR3 spells CASSTQGQGLEAFF. The CDR3 nucleotides are TGCGCCAGCAGCACACAAGGACAGGGTTTGGAAGCTTTCTTT.

J is TRBJ2-1 and V is TRBV29-1, with TRBD1 matching over 8 bases. This CDR3 is built from 16 residues. CDR1 SQVTM and CDR2 ANQGSEA come from the germline V gene. Trimming cost V 4 bases and J 3 bases; bases outside gene matches: 11. CDR3 sequence (DNA): TGCAGCGTTGGACTATGGACAGGGTTTGACTACAATGAGCAGTTCTTC. This encodes CSVGLWTGFDYNEQFF.

The rearrangement links TRBV6-1 to TRBJ1-2, with 7 bases that match TRBD1. The ends lost 0 bases at V and 2 bases at J; junction bases unmatched: 3. Germline lookup yields CDR1 MNHNS and CDR2 SASEGT. This CDR3 region has 15 residues. CDR3 in DNA: TGTGCCAGCAGTGAAGCTCCGACAGGGAACTATGGCTACACCTTC. It translates to CASSEAPTGNYGYTF.

The chain links TRBV7-9 to TRBJ2-5, with D tentatively TRBD2 (5 bases). V lost 0 bases and J 5 bases, leaving 19 bases between the germline ends. This CDR3 has 17 residues. From germline, CDR1 is SEHNR and CDR2 FQNEAQ (reference sequence). CDR3 in DNA: TGTGCCAGCAGCTTAGCGAGGGCTAGCTCCCTCGCCGAGACCCAGTACTTC. Protein product: CASSLARASSLAETQYF.

The V gene is TRBV4-2, the J gene TRBJ2-1; the D call may be TRBD1 or TRBD2 (5 bases each). With 6 bases removed from V and 8 bases from J, the gap between germline ends came to 14 bases. Germline CDR1 reads LGHNA; CDR2 reads YNFKEQ. CDR3 length equals 13 residues. CDR3: CASSRDPGDEQFF. CDR3 nucleotides: TGTGCCAGCAGTCGGGACCCCGGGGATGAGCAGTTCTTC.

A single count supports this clone. The rearrangement links TRBV29-1 to TRBJ1-3, with D unresolved. V lost 7 bases and J lost 4, with 11 bases in between. In germline, CDR1 is SQVTM, CDR2 ANQGSEA. The CDR3 totals 12 residues. The CDR3 sequence: CSARTIGNTIYF. Written as DNA, the CDR3 is TGCAGCGCGCGGACTATCGGAAACACCATATATTTT.

In its sample, this clone was seen many times. CDR3 coding DNA: TGCGCCAGCAGCTTGAACCGCTTCGGTGAAGCTTTCTTT. Translated: CASSLNRFGEAFF. V and J are TRBV5-1 and TRBJ1-1, with no clear D. CDR3 size: 13 residues. In germline, CDR1 is SGHRS, CDR2 YFSETQ. Trimming took 1 base from V and 7 from J, leaving 11 bases between them.

This chain uses TRBV10-3 with TRBJ2-7; TRBD1 aligns across 7 bases. The germline gives CDR1 ENHRY, CDR2 SYGVKD. After removal of 11 bases from V and 5 bases from J, the junction contained 24 bases not matched to a gene. This CDR3 comprises 17 residues. The CDR3 loop is CAVQRTGPIGAIDEQYF. DNA of the CDR3: TGTGCCGTTCAGAGGACAGGACCAATCGGGGCTATCGACGAGCAGTACTTC.

J is TRBJ2-1 and V is TRBV6-4; D unclear. CDR1 is MRHNA, CDR2 SNTAGT, per germline. CDR3 length: 17 residues. Trimming stripped 0 bases from V and 5 bases from J, with 17 bases between. CDR3 region: CASSDSSGYSTNNEQFF. CDR3 sequence (DNA): TGTGCCAGCAGTGACTCAAGTGGGTACAGCACCAACAATGAGCAGTTCTTC.

The chain couples TRBV11-2 to TRBJ2-1, with D uncertain. The V end was cut by 0 bases, the J end by 11 bases, with 8 bases between. Germline-derived CDR1 and CDR2 are SGHAT and FQNNGV. The length of the CDR3 is 12 residues. CDR3 loop: CASSLDGPKQFF. As DNA, the CDR3 is TGTGCCAGCAGCTTAGACGGGCCGAAGCAGTTCTTC.

Only one count was recorded for this clone. Additional DNA sequences in this sample encode the identical CDR3. This chain uses TRBV5-1 with TRBJ1-5; D is perhaps TRBD1 (5 bases). Between the trimmed V and J ends, which lost 4 bases and 2 bases, there was a span of 13 bases. The CDR3 is 15 residues long. Germline V gives CDR1 SGHRS, CDR2 YFSETQ. This CDR3 reads CASSAGWGGNQPQHF. Here the CDR3 DNA reads TGCGCCAGCAGCGCGGGATGGGGGGGCAATCAGCCCCAGCATTTT.

Details on this clone: Other DNA sequences of this sample code for an identical CDR3. The rearrangement uses TRBV7-7 and TRBJ2-5; 8 nucleotides line up with TRBD2. V trimming: 1 base; J trimming: 2 bases; junction bases outside the gene matches: 3. Germline V lookup: CDR1 SSHAT, CDR2 FNYEAQ (reference sequence). The CDR3 is made up of 15 amino acids. The CDR3 bases are TGTGCCAGCAGCTTAGGTCTAGCGGGTCAAGAGACCCAGTACTTC. Its protein is CASSLGLAGQETQYF.

This chain joins TRBV5-1 and TRBJ2-7; 9 positions agree with TRBD1. This CDR3 contains 13 residues. Trimming cost V 3 bases and J 2 bases; bases outside gene matches: 0. CDR1 and CDR2 from the germline V gene are SGHRS and YFSETQ. In nucleotides, the CDR3 is TGCGCCAGCAGCTGGACAGGGGCCTACGAGCAGTACTTC. This codes for CASSWTGAYEQYF.

V is TRBV19 and J is TRBJ2-3, with D hard to call. Germline V CDR1 and CDR2: LNHDA, SQIVND (reference sequence). Trimming shortened V by 1 base and J by 4 bases, and 18 bases separated the two germline ends. The CDR3 has 17 residues. CDR3 protein: CASSIGFLRTVADTQYF. CDR3 nucleotide sequence: TGTGCCAGTAGTATAGGGTTCTTGCGGACGGTGGCAGATACGCAGTATTTT.

V is TRBV11-2 and J is TRBJ2-5; the D is unclear. Trimming stripped 0 bases from V and 7 bases from J, with 6 bases between. The germline V gene encodes CDR1 SGHAT and CDR2 FQNNGV. The CDR3 runs to 12 residues. The CDR3 region has the DNA TGTGCCAGCAGCTTAGATTTTGCGACCCAGTACTTC. Protein: CASSLDFATQYF.

This chain joins TRBV5-5 and TRBJ1-1, with 8 nucleotides matching TRBD1. The CDR3 is 19 residues long. V dropped 1 base and J dropped 2; count of bases not matched to a gene: 16. Germline lookup yields CDR1 SGHKS and CDR2 YYEKEE (reference sequence). The CDR3 reads CASSLLAVGQGARNTEAFF. As DNA, the CDR3 is TGTGCCAGCAGCTTGTTGGCGGTAGGGCAGGGGGCGAGAAACACTGAAGCTTTCTTT.

CDR3 sequence: CASGGDNNYGYTF. CDR3 nucleotides: TGTGCCAGCGGAGGGGACAACAACTATGGCTACACCTTC. The rearrangement uses TRBV28 and TRBJ1-2; the D gene is possibly TRBD1 (6 bases). Between the trimmed V and J ends, which lost 8 bases and 2 bases, there was a span of 12 bases. Germline values: CDR1 MDHEN, CDR2 SYDVKM. CDR3 length: 13 residues.

V usage is TRBV7-2 and J usage is TRBJ2-7; weak D call: TRBD2 (5 bases). CDR1 SGHTA and CDR2 FQGNSA come from the germline V gene. V gave up 3 bases and J gave up 6 bases, with 9 bases separating them. This CDR3 comprises 12 residues. The CDR3 sequence: CASSLRVTEQYF. CDR3 DNA: TGTGCCAGCAGCTTGCGGGTTACCGAGCAGTACTTC. The full variable domain, completed using reference TRBV7-2 and TRBJ2-7, is GAGVSQSPSNKVTEKGKDVELRCDPISGHTALYWYRQSLGQGLEFLIYFQGNSAPDKSGLPSDRFSAERTGGSVSTLTIQRTQQEDSAVYLCASSLRVTEQYFGPGTRLTVT.

J is TRBJ2-5 and V is TRBV6-1; 8 bases are shared with TRBD1. The CDR3 covers 13 residues. CDR1 is MNHNS, CDR2 SASEGT, per germline. J lost 0 bases, V lost 11 bases, and 5 bases had no gene match. The CDR3 loop is CASGGVYQETQYF. The CDR3 DNA reads as TGTGCCTCAGGGGGCGTATACCAAGAGACCCAGTACTTC.

The genes are TRBV11-2 and TRBJ2-3, with D unclear. This CDR3 region has 14 residues. The germline V and J ends were trimmed by 5 bases and 3 bases, with 12 bases remaining between them. CDR1 is SGHAT, CDR2 FQNNGV, per germline. CDR3 in DNA: TGTGCCAGCAGCACGAGGACCGGAACAGATACGCAGTATTTT. It translates to CASSTRTGTDTQYF.